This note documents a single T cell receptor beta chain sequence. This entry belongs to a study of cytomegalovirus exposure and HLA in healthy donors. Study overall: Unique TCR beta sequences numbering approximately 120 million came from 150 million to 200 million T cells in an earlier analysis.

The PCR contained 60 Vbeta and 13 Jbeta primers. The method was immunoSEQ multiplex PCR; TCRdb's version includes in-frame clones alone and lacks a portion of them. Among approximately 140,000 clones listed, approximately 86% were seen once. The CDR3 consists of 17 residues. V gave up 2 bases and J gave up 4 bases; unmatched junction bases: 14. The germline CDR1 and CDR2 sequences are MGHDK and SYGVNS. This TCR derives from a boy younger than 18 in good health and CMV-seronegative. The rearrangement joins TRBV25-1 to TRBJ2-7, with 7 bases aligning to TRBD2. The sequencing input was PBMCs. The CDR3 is CASSEPTTGLKGYEQYF. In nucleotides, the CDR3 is TGTGCCAGCAGTGAACCTACTACGGGACTAAAGGGGTACGAGCAGTACTTC.